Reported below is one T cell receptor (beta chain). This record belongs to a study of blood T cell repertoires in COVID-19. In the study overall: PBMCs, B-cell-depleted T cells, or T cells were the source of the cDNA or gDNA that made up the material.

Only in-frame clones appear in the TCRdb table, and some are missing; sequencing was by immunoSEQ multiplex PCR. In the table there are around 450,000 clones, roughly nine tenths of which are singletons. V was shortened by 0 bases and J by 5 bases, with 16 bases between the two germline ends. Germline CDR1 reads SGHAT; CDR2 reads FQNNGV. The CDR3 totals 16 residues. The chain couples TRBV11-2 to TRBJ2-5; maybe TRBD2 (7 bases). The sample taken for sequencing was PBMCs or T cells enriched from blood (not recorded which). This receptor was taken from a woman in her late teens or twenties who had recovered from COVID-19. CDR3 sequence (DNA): TGTGCCAGCAGCTTAGATAGGGGGGGGCTCGCGGAGACCCAGTACTTC. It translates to CASSLDRGGLAETQYF.